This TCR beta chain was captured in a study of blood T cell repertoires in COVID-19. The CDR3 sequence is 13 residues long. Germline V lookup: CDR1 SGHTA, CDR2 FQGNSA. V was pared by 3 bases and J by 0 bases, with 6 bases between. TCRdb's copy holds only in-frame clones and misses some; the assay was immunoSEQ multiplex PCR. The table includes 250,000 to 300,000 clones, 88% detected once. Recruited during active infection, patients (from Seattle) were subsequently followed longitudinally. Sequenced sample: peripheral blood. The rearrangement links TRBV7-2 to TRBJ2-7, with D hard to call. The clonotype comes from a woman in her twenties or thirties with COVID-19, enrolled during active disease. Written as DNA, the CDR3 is TGTGCCAGCAGCTTTGGCTCCTCCTACGAGCAGTACTTC. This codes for CASSFGSSYEQYF.